This passage covers 20 T cell receptor beta chains from one sample sequenced in a study of blood T cell repertoires in COVID-19. TCRdb's table, derived via immunoSEQ multiplex PCR, lists solely in-frame clones and lacks some. In the table there are fewer than 300,000 clones, 85% of which are singletons. Source material: PBMCs or T cells enriched from blood (not recorded which). The receptors shown here come from a woman between 45 and 65 years old who had recovered from COVID-19.

The CDR3 here is CASSPRGRGGYGYTF. The CDR3 DNA follows: TGTGCCAGCAGTCCACGGGGACGGGGAGGGTATGGCTACACCTTC. The chain employs TRBV28 and TRBJ1-2; tentative D call: TRBD1 (5 bases). The CDR3 has 15 amino acids. V was clipped by 5 bases and J by 5 bases, with 18 bases between them. Germline V gene sequence: CDR1 MDHEN, CDR2 SYDVKM.

The V gene is TRBV5-1, the J gene TRBJ1-6, with TRBD1 matching 8 bases. The germline gives CDR1 SGHRS, CDR2 YFSETQ. The CDR3 covers 15 residues. Losses at the gene ends were 4 bases for V and 7 bases for J; bases not matched to a gene: 7. CDR3 loop: CASSIGQGNNSPLHF. CDR3 nucleotide sequence: TGCGCCAGCAGCATCGGACAGGGTAACAATTCACCCCTCCACTTT.

This clone has just a few counts. This chain links TRBV28 with TRBJ2-2; 7 positions match TRBD1. Germline CDR1 and CDR2: MDHEN and SYDVKM. The CDR3 spans 14 residues. V was pared by 2 bases and J by 5 bases, with 2 bases of the junction left unmatched. The CDR3 is CASSLLTGTGELFF. The CDR3 bases are TGTGCCAGCAGTTTACTGACAGGGACCGGGGAGCTGTTTTTT. Together with reference TRBV28 and TRBJ2-2, the CDR3 gives the full variable domain: DVKVTQSSRYLVKRTGEKVFLECVQDMDHENMFWYRQDPGLGLRLIYFSYDVKMKEKGDIPEGYSVSREKKERFSLILESASTNQTSMYLCASSLLTGTGELFFGEGSRLTVL.

This clone was found a few times. This specimen includes other DNA sequences encoding the same CDR3. The chain combines TRBV18 with TRBJ1-5; 12 nucleotides align to TRBD1. This CDR3 contains 16 residues. Per the germline V gene, CDR1 is KGHSH and CDR2 is LQKENI. Trimming removed 1 base from V and 7 bases from J; junction bases left unmatched: 5. The CDR3 DNA reads TGTGCCAGCTCACCACAGGGACAGGGGGCACGGCAGCCCCAGCATTTT. Translation gives CASSPQGQGARQPQHF.

This clone showed up just a few times. The V and J genes are TRBV20-1 and TRBJ1-2; D unclear. The CDR3 extends over 10 amino acids. Looked up from germline, CDR1 is DFQATT and CDR2 is SNEGSKA (reference sequence). Trimming cost V 0 bases and J 10 bases, with 6 bases left between them. Here the CDR3 reads CSARDRIYTF. As DNA, the CDR3 is TGCAGTGCTAGAGACAGAATCTACACCTTC.

The chain uses TRBV20-1 and TRBJ2-3; no clear D gene. Trimming removed 6 bases from V and 5 bases from J, with 9 bases in between. CDR1 DFQATT and CDR2 SNEGSKA come from the germline V gene (reference sequence). This CDR3 is built from 11 residues. DNA for the CDR3: TGCAGTGCGAGTATAATAGATACGCAGTATTTT. Amino acids: CSASIIDTQYF.

V and J are TRBV5-1 and TRBJ2-7, with D perhaps TRBD2 (5 bases). Per the germline V gene, CDR1 is SGHRS and CDR2 is YFSETQ. The germline V and J ends were trimmed by 4 bases and 2 bases, with 10 bases remaining between them. The CDR3 sequence is 13 residues long. The CDR3 loop reads CASSRGSTYEQYF. In DNA form, the CDR3 reads TGCGCCAGCAGCCGGGGTTCGACCTACGAGCAGTACTTC.

This chain links TRBV13 with TRBJ2-3, with TRBD2 identical over 7 bases. The V segment lost 6 bases and the J segment 1 base; nucleotides outside the gene matches: 4. This CDR3 is built from 14 residues. CDR1 is PRHDT and CDR2 is FYEKMQ in the germline V gene (reference sequence). The DNA of the CDR3 is TGTGCCAGCAGGGGGGGGAGAGGCACAGATACGCAGTATTTT. Translated: CASRGGRGTDTQYF.

As regards this clone: Other DNA sequences in this sample translate to the same CDR3. The V gene is TRBV15, the J gene TRBJ2-7; D possibly corresponds to TRBD2 (6 bases). V gave up 0 bases and J gave up 2 bases, with 11 bases separating them. The germline gives CDR1 LNHNV, CDR2 YYDKDF (reference sequence). The CDR3 spans 15 residues. CDR3 nucleotide sequence: TGTGCCACCAGCAGAGATAGGGGAGGCACCTACGAGCAGTACTTC. It yields the protein CATSRDRGGTYEQYF.

This clone has more than one count but fewer than ten. The chain joins TRBV5-1 to TRBJ2-3, with TRBD2 matching over 11 bases. The CDR3 runs 16 residues. Trimming removed 5 bases from V and 5 bases from J; junction bases left unmatched: 10. CDR1 and CDR2 from the germline V gene are SGHRS and YFSETQ. CDR3 in DNA: TGCGCCAGCAGACCCCAGCCGGGACTAGCGGTAGATACGCAGTATTTT. This sequence encodes CASRPQPGLAVDTQYF.

This chain connects TRBV27 to TRBJ1-2, with D perhaps matching TRBD1 (6 bases). Trimming stripped 0 bases from V and 5 bases from J, with 13 bases between. This CDR3 is built from 15 residues. In germline, CDR1 is MNHEY, CDR2 SMNVEV (reference sequence). CDR3: CASSLSPQGRYGYTF. CDR3 in DNA: TGTGCCAGCAGTTTATCTCCCCAGGGGAGATATGGCTACACCTTC.

The rearrangement links TRBV19 to TRBJ2-7; D is perhaps TRBD1 (5 bases). This CDR3 has 13 amino acids. Trimming took 5 bases from V and 4 from J, leaving 12 bases between them. Germline V gene lookup returns CDR1 LNHDA and CDR2 SQIVND (reference sequence). The CDR3 DNA reads TGTGCCAGTAGTCCTAGTACAGGTTACGAGCAGTACTTC. This translates into CASSPSTGYEQYF.

Here the CDR3 reads CATSDFFEKDTQYF. CDR3 DNA: TGTGCCACCAGTGATTTCTTCGAGAAAGATACGCAGTATTTT. The rearrangement links TRBV24-1 to TRBJ2-3; D is ambiguous. The CDR3 consists of 14 residues. Between the trimmed V and J ends, which lost 1 base and 5 bases, there was a span of 9 bases. CDR1 KGHDR and CDR2 SFDVKD come from the germline V gene.

J is TRBJ1-5 and V is TRBV5-8; D may be TRBD1 (5 bases). The germline CDR1 and CDR2 sequences are SGHTS and YDEGEE. The V and J ends lost 5 bases and 4 bases respectively, with 25 bases between them. The length of the CDR3 is 18 residues. CDR3 sequence: CASSSVFGHTVRNQPQHF. The CDR3 DNA is TGTGCCAGCAGTTCAGTATTCGGACACACAGTTAGGAATCAGCCCCAGCATTTT.

This clone was found once. This sequence joins TRBV27 and TRBJ2-7, with 9 bases that match TRBD2. V lost 7 bases and J lost 6; bases outside the gene matches: 10. The CDR3 is made up of 14 amino acids. The germline V gene encodes CDR1 MNHEY and CDR2 SMNVEV (reference sequence). CDR3 region: CASTLSGGSSEQYF. The CDR3 DNA is TGTGCCAGCACCTTGAGCGGGGGGTCGTCCGAGCAGTACTTC.

This chain connects TRBV7-2 to TRBJ2-7, with D maybe TRBD1 (5 bases). The CDR3 runs 14 residues. CDR1 SGHTA and CDR2 FQGNSA come from the germline V gene. With 5 bases removed from V and 6 bases from J, the gap between germline ends came to 17 bases. The CDR3 region has the DNA TGTGCCAGCAGCACCTTTGACAGTTTCTCCGAGCAGTACTTC. As protein: CASSTFDSFSEQYF. Complete variable domain (other parts from reference TRBV7-2 and TRBJ2-7): GAGVSQSPSNKVTEKGKDVELRCDPISGHTALYWYRQSLGQGLEFLIYFQGNSAPDKSGLPSDRFSAERTGGSVSTLTIQRTQQEDSAVYLCASSTFDSFSEQYFGPGTRLTVT.

This chain links TRBV28 with TRBJ2-5; D is possibly TRBD1 (6 bases). The V end lost 5 bases, the J end lost 2 bases, and 12 bases lay between the germline ends. The CDR3 has 14 amino acids. In germline, CDR1 is MDHEN, CDR2 SYDVKM. CDR3 DNA: TGTGCCAGCAGTCCCGACAGGATACAAGAGACCCAGTACTTC. It is translated as CASSPDRIQETQYF.

The chain combines TRBV10-3 with TRBJ2-1; 9 bases align to TRBD2. With 6 bases clipped from V and 1 base from J, the junction kept 13 bases outside the gene matches. This CDR3 has 18 amino acids. CDR1 ENHRY and CDR2 SYGVKD come from the germline V gene. The CDR3 loop is CAISPPMRAGGSYNEQFF. The CDR3, as DNA: TGTGCCATCAGCCCCCCTATGCGAGCGGGGGGTTCCTACAATGAGCAGTTCTTC.

As to this clone: Different DNA sequences within this sample yield the same CDR3. This chain links TRBV18 with TRBJ2-1; the match to TRBD2 covers 13 bases. CDR1 and CDR2 from the germline V gene are KGHSH and LQKENI. This CDR3 region has 17 residues. V was clipped by 1 base and J by 0 bases; unmatched bases: 0. CDR3 protein: CASSPRTSGSSYNEQFF. The CDR3 region has the DNA TGTGCCAGCTCACCACGGACTAGCGGGAGCTCCTACAATGAGCAGTTCTTC.

The chain carries TRBV28 and TRBJ1-5, with 7 nucleotides matching TRBD1. The CDR3 runs 12 residues. Trimming took 10 bases from V and 6 from J; bases not matched to a gene: 6. In germline, CDR1 is MDHEN, CDR2 SYDVKM. CDR3 nucleotides: TGTGCCACCCGACAGGGAAGTCAGCCCCAGCATTTT. Protein product: CATRQGSQPQHF. Drawing the rest from reference TRBV28 and TRBJ1-5, the complete variable domain is DVKVTQSSRYLVKRTGEKVFLECVQDMDHENMFWYRQDPGLGLRLIYFSYDVKMKEKGDIPEGYSVSREKKERFSLILESASTNQTSMYLCATRQGSQPQHFGDGTRLSIL.